The rows below give T cell receptor beta chains drawn from one sample of a study of blood T cell repertoires in COVID-19. Generated by immunoSEQ multiplex PCR, the TCRdb table keeps only in-frame clones and is missing some. This sample has roughly 280,000 clones, with about 88% found just once. Source material: peripheral blood. These receptors were collected from a woman in her twenties or thirties with COVID-19, enrolled during active disease. CDR3s include the opening cysteine and the closing phenylalanine or tryptophan. The D gene is left open where the match is weak. Clone size is given for some rows only: seen once, a few or many times, or a class if the clone is expanded.

length,V,J,D,size,DNA,CDR3
16,TRBV7-3,TRBJ2-3,TRBD2,NA,TGTGCCAGCAGCCGGGCGACTAGCGGGATTTTCGGTACGCAGTATTTT,CASSRATSGIFGTQYF
16,TRBV5-6,TRBJ1-5,NA,NA,TGTGCCAGACGAGCCCGGGGGGGCAATAGCAATCAGCCCCAGCATTTT,CARRARGGNSNQPQHF
12,TRBV28,TRBJ1-2,NA,NA,TGTGCCAGCAGGGGGCGGATCTATGGCTACACCTTC,CASRGRIYGYTF
12,TRBV12-3/TRBV12-4,TRBJ1-2,NA,few,TGTGCCAGCGGCCTTTTTAACTATGGCTACACCTTC,CASGLFNYGYTF
14,TRBV9,TRBJ1-6,NA,NA,TGTGCCAGCAGCGAGATACTAGGGAATTCACCCCTCCACTTT,CASSEILGNSPLHF
16,TRBV10-3,TRBJ2-1,NA,once,TGTGCCATCAGTGAGCCACGAGGGTCACTCCGCGAGGAGCAGTTCTTC,CAISEPRGSLREEQFF
17,TRBV19,TRBJ2-6,TRBD2,NA,TGTGCCAGTAGTATAGTAGCGGGAGGTGCTGGGGCCAACGTCCTGACTTTC,CASSIVAGGAGANVLTF
15,TRBV4-1,TRBJ2-7,NA,NA,TGCGCCAGCAGCCAAACCCCTGGACAGAGCTACGAGCAGTACTTC,CASSQTPGQSYEQYF
14,TRBV6-5,TRBJ2-3,TRBD2,NA,TGTGCCAGCCGCCTAGCGGGAGGCACAGATACGCAGTATTTT,CASRLAGGTDTQYF
13,TRBV4-1,TRBJ2-1,NA,NA,TGCGCCAGCAGCCTACGGCGGGACAATGAGCAGTTCTTC,CASSLRRDNEQFF
16,TRBV6-5,TRBJ1-1,NA,NA,TGTGCCAGCAGTTACTCCCGCAGGGAAGGGATCACTGAAGCTTTCTTT,CASSYSRREGITEAFF
11,TRBV16,TRBJ1-2,NA,NA,TGTGCCAGCAGCCCCGGGGGGGGCTACACCTTC,CASSPGGGYTF
15,TRBV11-2,TRBJ2-1,NA,NA,TGTGCCAGCAGCGTACCGGGTTCTCCGTACAATGAGCAGTTCTTC,CASSVPGSPYNEQFF
14,TRBV9,TRBJ1-2,TRBD1,NA,TGTGCCAGCAGCGCCGCAGGGGGCGCGGAGGGCTACACCTTC,CASSAAGGAEGYTF
16,TRBV4-2,TRBJ2-1,TRBD2,NA,TGTGCCAGCAGCCGAGAACTAGCGGGAGGGTCCGGTGAGCAGTTCTTC,CASSRELAGGSGEQFF
16,TRBV28,TRBJ2-3,TRBD2,NA,TGTGCCAGCAGTTTACCCAGCGGGGGCGGAAGGAATACGCAGTATTTT,CASSLPSGGGRNTQYF
14,TRBV2,TRBJ2-1,TRBD2,NA,TGTGCCAGCAGGCAACTAGCGGGCCCCAATGAGCAGTTCTTC,CASRQLAGPNEQFF
13,TRBV25-1,TRBJ2-2,NA,NA,TGTGCCAGCACCCAAGGGGGACCCGGGGAGCTGTTTTTT,CASTQGGPGELFF
15,TRBV7-9,TRBJ1-4,TRBD1,once,TGTGCCAGCAGCGCAGGGGGGCCAACTAATGAAAAACTGTTTTTT,CASSAGGPTNEKLFF
18,TRBV28,TRBJ2-4,TRBD2,NA,TGTGCCAGCTCCTGGGGGGTATGGGGTGCGGGAGGGCCTGGCATTCAGTACTTC,CASSWGVWGAGGPGIQYF
15,TRBV2,TRBJ2-5,TRBD2,NA,TGTGCCAGCACCGCGGGACTAGCGGGAGGCGAGACCCAGTACTTC,CASTAGLAGGETQYF
16,TRBV13,TRBJ2-7,TRBD1,few,TGTGCCAGCAGCCGTTTTGGAACAGGGGGAAGATACGAGCAGTACTTC,CASSRFGTGGRYEQYF
13,TRBV10-3,TRBJ2-7,TRBD1,NA,TGTGCCACACAACAGGGGACCCCCTACGAGCAGTACTTC,CATQQGTPYEQYF